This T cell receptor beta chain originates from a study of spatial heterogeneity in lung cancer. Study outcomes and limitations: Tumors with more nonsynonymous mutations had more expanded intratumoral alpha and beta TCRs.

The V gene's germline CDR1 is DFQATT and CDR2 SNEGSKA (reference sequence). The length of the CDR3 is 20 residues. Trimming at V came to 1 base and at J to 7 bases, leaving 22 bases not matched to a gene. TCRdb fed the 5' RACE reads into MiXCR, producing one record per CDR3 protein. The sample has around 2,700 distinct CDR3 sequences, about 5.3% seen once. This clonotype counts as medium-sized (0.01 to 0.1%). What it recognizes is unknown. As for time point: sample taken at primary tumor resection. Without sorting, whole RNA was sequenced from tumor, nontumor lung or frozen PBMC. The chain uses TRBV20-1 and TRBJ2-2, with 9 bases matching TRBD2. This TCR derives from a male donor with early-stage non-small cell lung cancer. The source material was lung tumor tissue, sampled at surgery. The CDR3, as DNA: TGCAGTGCTAGAGGGGGCCCCGTGCAGCGGGAGGCCCCGGGATTCGGGGAGCTGTTTTTT. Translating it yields CSARGGPVQREAPGFGELFF.